The TCR beta chain under discussion was sequenced for a study of blood T cells in healthy people across ages. Study context: In model experiments, template switching was able to capture about one barcoded beta molecule for every two T cells that were present.

This clonotype showed up just once. Next came a second PCR, run for about 6 to 12 cycles, which used a sample-barcoded 5' primer along with a J-beta primer mix. MiXCR, run by TCRdb on the 5' RACE reads, gives a single entry per CDR3 protein. The sample lists about 1.4 million distinct CDR3 sequences; approximately 59% were seen once. Donation came from healthy Caucasian individuals in Russia who were aged 6 to 90. Peripheral blood samples of 9 to 10 milliliters were drawn from each donor. Each sample yielded at least 6 micrograms of PBMC total RNA. Losses at the gene ends were 2 bases for V and 11 bases for J; bases not matched to a gene: 16. CDR3 length equals 15 residues. Germline values: CDR1 DFQATT, CDR2 SNEGSKA (reference sequence).

This sequence originates from a man younger than 30 in good health. This chain links TRBV20-1 with TRBJ2-5; 8 positions agree with TRBD1. What was sequenced was blood. The CDR3, as DNA: TGCAGTGCTAGACGACCAGGGGGCACCTACAATGAGCAGTACTTC. Translated: CSARRPGGTYNEQYF.